This T cell receptor beta chain was found in a study of blood T cell repertoires in COVID-19. Across the study: Some COVID-19 samples were acute and others convalescent; all came from the United States, Italy and Spain.

Per the study methods: Nucleated cell number was recorded as an estimate derived from reference gene primer amplification. Repertoires were generated with immunoSEQ multiplex PCR, while TCRdb's copy carries only in-frame clones and drops some. V and J calls and clone size are as listed in that table; D and trimming were resolved from the DNA. The sample holds about 89,000 clones, around three quarters seen once. After removal of 3 bases from V and 4 bases from J, the junction contained 10 bases not matched to a gene. The germline V gene has CDR1 DFQATT and CDR2 SNEGSKA (reference sequence). CDR3 length: 15 residues.

Sequencing was carried out using peripheral blood. The TCR sequence derives from a human donor in a cohort sampled during active COVID-19. The rearrangement uses TRBV20-1 and TRBJ2-5, with 8 bases identical to TRBD2. In DNA form, the CDR3 reads TGCAGTGCTAGTAAGGCGGGAGGTTTGGGAGAGACCCAGTACTTC. Protein: CSASKAGGLGETQYF.